The 29 T cell receptor beta chains below were found in one sample sequenced in a study of regulatory T cells in long-lasting Graves disease. The sample's time point: newly diagnosed GD, antithyroid drugs for less than 3 months. PBMC RNA served as the TCR library source. Libraries of TCR beta came from iRepertoire HTBI primers plus Arm-PCR of CDR3 regions. One entry per CDR3 protein, called by TCRdb with MiXCR from the multiplex PCR reads. Of about 430,000 distinct CDR3 sequences listed, over 12% are singletons. This sample was also put to use in a study of T cells in Graves' hyperthyroidism and ophthalmopathy.

The sample consisted of peripheral blood mononuclear cells (PBMCs), taken at new diagnosis, from a patient treated with antithyroid drugs. The receptor set was obtained from a woman in her forties with Graves disease.

This clonotype was counted many times. The V gene is TRBV20-1, the J gene TRBJ1-1; D is perhaps TRBD1 (5 bases). Per the germline V gene, CDR1 is DFQATT and CDR2 is SNEGSKA (reference sequence). The CDR3 totals 14 residues. Trimming took 2 bases from V and 1 from J, leaving 11 bases between them. Here the CDR3 DNA reads TGCAGTGCTAGATCGGCCCAGGGGAACACTGAAGCTTTCTTT. Amino acid sequence: CSARSAQGNTEAFF.

This clonotype showed up many times. The chain is built from TRBV11-2 and TRBJ2-1; weak D call: TRBD2 (5 bases). The V end lost 2 bases, the J end lost 7 bases, and 9 bases lay between the germline ends. The CDR3 length is 13 residues. In germline, CDR1 is SGHAT, CDR2 FQNNGV. In DNA, the CDR3 is TGTGCCAGCAGCTTATCTAGCCAAAATGAGCAGTTCTTC. Its translation is CASSLSSQNEQFF.

This clonotype was detected a few times. The V and J genes are TRBV6-1 and TRBJ2-3, with a tentative D call TRBD2 (5 bases). Between the trimmed V and J ends, which lost 2 bases and 2 bases, there was a span of 11 bases. Germline V gene lookup returns CDR1 MNHNS and CDR2 SASEGT. The CDR3 consists of 15 residues. CDR3 in DNA: TGTGCCAGCAGTGAATTGGTGGGAGTCACAGATACGCAGTATTTT. It encodes CASSELVGVTDTQYF.

In its sample, this clonotype was seen many times. The gene calls are TRBV12-3 or TRBV12-4 and TRBJ2-1; 7 nucleotides line up with TRBD2. Trimming took 3 bases from V and 5 from J; bases not matched to a gene: 4. The CDR3 runs 14 residues. The CDR3 is CASSLRERHNEQFF. The CDR3 DNA follows: TGTGCCAGCAGTTTGCGGGAGAGGCACAATGAGCAGTTCTTC.

This clonotype was recorded at least ten times. The CDR3 region is CASRTIRDYPSYEQYF. CDR3 sequence (DNA): TGTGCCAGCAGGACAATTCGGGACTACCCTTCCTACGAGCAGTACTTC. The V and J genes are TRBV28 and TRBJ2-7; TRBD2 aligns across 7 bases. Looked up from germline, CDR1 is MDHEN and CDR2 is SYDVKM. CDR3 size: 16 residues. V gave up 6 bases and J gave up 1 base; unmatched junction bases: 12.

The table lists this clonotype with many counts. The rearrangement links TRBV3-1 to TRBJ2-3; D is ambiguous. V was cut by 0 bases and J by 2 bases, with 9 bases left in between. Germline CDR1 reads LGHDT; CDR2 reads YNNKEL (reference sequence). The CDR3 is 15 amino acids. The CDR3 here is CASSQDRSFTDTQYF. The CDR3 bases are TGTGCCAGCAGCCAAGACCGGAGCTTCACAGATACGCAGTATTTT.

This clonotype has ten or more counts. This chain joins TRBV28 and TRBJ2-7; D may be TRBD1 (6 bases). Deletions cut 1 base from V and 2 bases from J, with 9 bases between. The CDR3 runs to 14 residues. The germline V gene encodes CDR1 MDHEN and CDR2 SYDVKM. The CDR3 region has the DNA TGTGCCAGCAGTTTATTGCACAGGGCCTACGAGCAGTACTTC. As protein: CASSLLHRAYEQYF.

As regards this clonotype: Given a much more abundant clone one base away, this may be a read error. V gene TRBV5-1 combines with J gene TRBJ2-7, with 10 bases that match TRBD2. Germline-derived CDR1 and CDR2 are SGHRS and YFSETQ. This CDR3 has 15 residues. The CDR3 protein is CASSLFGTSEYEPYF. CDR3 nucleotide sequence: TGCGCCAGCAGCCTGTTCGGGACTAGCGAATACGAGCCGTACTTC.

This clonotype was seen at least ten times. This chain uses TRBV10-3 with TRBJ2-3; D might be TRBD1 (5 bases). With 4 bases removed from V and 6 bases from J, the gap between germline ends came to 11 bases. Germline values: CDR1 ENHRY, CDR2 SYGVKD. The CDR3 is 13 residues long. The CDR3 DNA sequence: TGTGCCATCAGTGTAGACAGTGGGGATACGCAGTATTTT. The encoded protein is CAISVDSGDTQYF.

This clonotype was observed many times. The rearrangement uses TRBV19 and TRBJ2-5, with 14 bases aligning to TRBD2. Germline-derived CDR1 and CDR2 are LNHDA and SQIVND (reference sequence). This CDR3 has 17 residues. J lost 4 bases, V lost 5 bases, and 9 bases had no gene match. The CDR3 spells CASSPRTSGRSGETQYF. The CDR3 bases are TGTGCCAGTAGTCCCCGGACTAGCGGGAGGAGCGGAGAGACCCAGTACTTC.

The chain combines TRBV6-2 or TRBV6-3 with TRBJ2-3; D unclear. Deletions cut 5 bases from V and 4 bases from J, with 10 bases between. This CDR3 region has 13 residues. From germline, CDR1 is MNHEY and CDR2 SVGEGT. The CDR3 nucleotides read TGTGCCAGCAGTACGGGTGGAGCAGATACGCAGTATTTT. This gives the protein CASSTGGADTQYF.

To note about this clonotype: One base away lies a much larger clone, so this may be a sequencing read error. J is TRBJ2-1 and V is TRBV29-1; D call uncertain. Germline V gives CDR1 SQVTM, CDR2 ANQGSEA. Trimming stripped 2 bases from V and 0 bases from J, with 11 bases between. The CDR3 runs 15 residues. CDR3 nucleotide sequence: TGCAGCGTTGAAAGGAGTCAAAGCTCCTACAATGAGCAGTTCTTC. It is translated as CSVERSQSSYNEQFF.

The J gene is TRBJ1-4, the V gene TRBV28; a weak D match, TRBD1 (6 bases). Germline CDR1 is MDHEN and CDR2 is SYDVKM. V lost 4 bases to trimming and J lost 4 bases, with 13 bases between them. The CDR3 is 15 residues long. In DNA, the CDR3 is TGTGCCAGCAGTTACCTTGGGGGCAATAATGAAAAACTGTTTTTT. Encoded protein: CASSYLGGNNEKLFF.

This clonotype was detected ten times or more. This chain's CDR3 is CASSMLGVEAFF. In DNA, the CDR3 is TGTGCCAGTAGTATGCTCGGGGTTGAAGCTTTCTTT. V gene TRBV19 combines with J gene TRBJ1-1; D not resolved. Deletions cut 3 bases from V and 7 bases from J, with 9 bases between. The V gene's germline CDR1 is LNHDA and CDR2 SQIVND (reference sequence). CDR3 length: 12 amino acids.

V is TRBV12-3 or TRBV12-4 and J is TRBJ2-2, with D unresolved. V lost 4 bases, J lost 3 bases, and 9 bases lay in between. The CDR3 is 14 amino acids. The CDR3 protein is CASSYELDTGELFF. CDR3 DNA: TGTGCCAGCAGTTACGAACTCGACACCGGGGAGCTGTTTTTT.

This clonotype was observed at least ten times. The rearrangement uses TRBV19 and TRBJ2-5; D may be TRBD1 (5 bases). This CDR3 has 14 residues. Trimming took 5 bases from V and 3 from J, leaving 13 bases between them. Per germline, CDR1 LNHDA and CDR2 SQIVND (reference sequence). CDR3 amino acids: CASSHQGREETQYF. Here the CDR3 DNA reads TGTGCCAGTAGTCACCAGGGAAGGGAAGAGACCCAGTACTTC.

In this sample, this clonotype turned up many times. This chain connects TRBV28 to TRBJ2-7; TRBD2 is a possible D gene (5 bases). The germline gives CDR1 MDHEN, CDR2 SYDVKM. Trimming left V 4 bases short and J 3 bases short, with 10 bases between. The CDR3 length is 13 residues. CDR3 in amino acids: CASSSTTVYEQYF. CDR3 DNA: TGTGCCAGCAGTTCGACTACCGTCTACGAGCAGTACTTC.

This clonotype appeared many times. This chain connects TRBV7-2 to TRBJ2-3; no clear D. V was cut by 5 bases and J by 4 bases, with 13 bases left in between. The CDR3 spans 14 residues. Germline V gene lookup returns CDR1 SGHTA and CDR2 FQGNSA. In DNA form, the CDR3 reads TGTGCCAGCAGCGCACCCTTTTCGGCAGATACGCAGTATTTT. Translating gives CASSAPFSADTQYF.

The genes are TRBV2 and TRBJ2-7; 11 bases align to TRBD1. CDR1 is SNHLY and CDR2 is FYNNEI in the germline V gene. V trimming: 2 bases; J trimming: 5 bases; junction bases outside the gene matches: 14. This CDR3 has 18 amino acids. CDR3 sequence: CASSEPIPGTGGVHEQYF. CDR3 DNA sequence: TGTGCCAGCAGTGAACCCATCCCCGGGACAGGGGGGGTCCACGAGCAGTACTTC.

The chain couples TRBV5-1 to TRBJ2-7; 7 bases agree with TRBD1. This CDR3 comprises 14 residues. The junction had 6 bases not matched to a gene; V was cut back by 3 bases and J by 3 bases. Looked up from germline, CDR1 is SGHRS and CDR2 is YFSETQ. Here the CDR3 reads CASSSLGQVYEQYF. DNA for the CDR3: TGCGCCAGCAGCTCCCTTGGACAGGTCTACGAGCAGTACTTC. The entire variable domain, with the rest obtained from reference TRBV5-1 and TRBJ2-7, is as follows: KAGVTQTPRYLIKTRGQQVTLSCSPISGHRSVSWYQQTPGQGLQFLFEYFSETQRNKGNFPGRFSGRQFSNSRSEMNVSTLELGDSALYLCASSSLGQVYEQYFGPGTRLTVT.

The sample holds many counts of this clonotype. The chain joins TRBV28 to TRBJ1-2; D is perhaps TRBD1 (6 bases). Germline CDR1 reads MDHEN; CDR2 reads SYDVKM. This CDR3 comprises 13 residues. V lost 4 bases and J 3 bases, leaving 9 bases between the germline ends. In DNA, the CDR3 is TGTGCCAGCAGTTGGAAGGGGGACTATGGCTACACCTTC. Amino acid sequence: CASSWKGDYGYTF.

This clonotype was seen a single time. The chain employs TRBV30 and TRBJ2-1; D remains ambiguous. The CDR3 has 11 residues. Germline CDR1 and CDR2: GTSNPN and SVGIG (reference sequence). Trimming cost V 5 bases and J 5 bases, with 7 bases left between them. Here the CDR3 reads CAWGPNNEQFF. The CDR3 nucleotides read TGTGCCTGGGGACCAAACAATGAGCAGTTCTTC.

The table lists this clonotype with many counts. V gene TRBV27 combines with J gene TRBJ2-1; maybe TRBD2 (7 bases). V lost 7 bases and J lost 9, with 16 bases in between. CDR3 length equals 13 residues. Germline CDR1 and CDR2: MNHEY and SMNVEV (reference sequence). Here the CDR3 reads CASMLQAGAEQFF. The CDR3 DNA follows: TGTGCCAGCATGCTTCAGGCGGGGGCTGAGCAGTTCTTC.

This clonotype was counted between two and nine times. CDR3 sequence reads: CSAQTSGNSYEQYF. In DNA, the CDR3 is TGCAGTGCCCAAACTAGCGGGAATTCCTACGAGCAGTACTTC. The chain carries TRBV20-1 and TRBJ2-7; 10 bases are shared with TRBD2. V shed 6 bases, J shed 1 base, and the junction held 6 bases outside the gene matches. Germline lookup yields CDR1 DFQATT and CDR2 SNEGSKA (reference sequence). The CDR3 has 14 residues.

The chain joins TRBV12-5 to TRBJ1-5; TRBD1 agrees at 7 bases. From germline, CDR1 is LGHNT and CDR2 FRNRAP. The V gene end was trimmed by 3 bases and the J gene end by 0 bases; junction bases not matched to a gene: 5. This CDR3 region has 16 residues. The CDR3 region is CASGFWDRHSNQPQHF. In DNA form, the CDR3 reads TGTGCTAGTGGTTTTTGGGACAGACATAGCAATCAGCCCCAGCATTTT.

This clonotype showed up many times. The chain is built from TRBV28 and TRBJ2-5, with 8 bases lining up with TRBD1. Per the germline V gene, CDR1 is MDHEN and CDR2 is SYDVKM. The CDR3 contains 15 residues. The ends lost 6 bases at V and 2 bases at J; junction bases unmatched: 8. In DNA form, the CDR3 reads TGTGCCAGCAGCAAAGGGACAGGAAGGCAAGAGACCCAGTACTTC. It specifies CASSKGTGRQETQYF.

This clonotype has only a few counts. The DNA for the CDR3 is TGTGCCAGCAGCGTCACAGGGTCCGGGGAAAAACTGTTTTTT. Amino acid sequence: CASSVTGSGEKLFF. J is TRBJ1-4 and V is TRBV9; a weak D match, TRBD1 (6 bases). Trimming removed 2 bases from V and 8 bases from J, with 13 bases in between. There are 14 residues in the CDR3. Per the germline V gene, CDR1 is SGDLS and CDR2 is YYNGEE. The full variable domain, completed using reference TRBV9 and TRBJ1-4, is DSGVTQTPKHLITATGQRVTLRCSPRSGDLSVYWYQQSLDQGLQFLIQYYNGEERAKGNILERFSAQQFPDLHSELNLSSLELGDSALYFCASSVTGSGEKLFFGSGTQLSVL.

The sample holds many counts of this clonotype. This chain joins TRBV28 and TRBJ2-3, with a weak D call TRBD2 (5 bases). With 10 bases removed from V and 2 bases from J, the gap between germline ends came to 16 bases. The germline gives CDR1 MDHEN, CDR2 SYDVKM. The CDR3 consists of 14 residues. In DNA form, the CDR3 reads TGTGCCACCAGACTATTAGACTACACAGATACGCAGTATTTT. Its translation is CATRLLDYTDTQYF.

This clonotype appeared many times. V gene TRBV27 combines with J gene TRBJ2-5, with 8 positions matching TRBD1. The length of the CDR3 is 13 residues. CDR1 and CDR2 from the germline V gene are MNHEY and SMNVEV (reference sequence). The J segment lost 4 bases and the V segment lost 6 bases, leaving 4 bases of the junction unmatched. In DNA, the CDR3 is TGTGCCAGCAGCCCTCAGGGGGCAGAGACCCAGTACTTC. Translated, it gives CASSPQGAETQYF.